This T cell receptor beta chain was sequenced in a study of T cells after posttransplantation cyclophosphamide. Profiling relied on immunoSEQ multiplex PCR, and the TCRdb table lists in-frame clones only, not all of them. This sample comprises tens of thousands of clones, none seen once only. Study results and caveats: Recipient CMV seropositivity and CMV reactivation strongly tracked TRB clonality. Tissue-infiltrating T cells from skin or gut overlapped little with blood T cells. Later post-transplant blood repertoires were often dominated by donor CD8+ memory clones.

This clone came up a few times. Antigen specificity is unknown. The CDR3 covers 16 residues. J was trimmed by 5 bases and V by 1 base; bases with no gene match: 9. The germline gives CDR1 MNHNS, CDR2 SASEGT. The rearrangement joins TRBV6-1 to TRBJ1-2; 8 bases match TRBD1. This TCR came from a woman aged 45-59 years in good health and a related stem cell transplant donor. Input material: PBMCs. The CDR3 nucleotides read TGTGCCAGCAGTGAAGGAAGACAGGGGTTTCGGTATGGCTACACCTTC. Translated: CASSEGRQGFRYGYTF.